These T cell receptor beta chains were read from a single sample in a study of cytomegalovirus exposure and HLA in healthy donors. The repertoire was sequenced with immunoSEQ multiplex PCR; TCRdb's copy has only in-frame clones and lacks some. The sample holds 90,000 to 120,000 clones; approximately 81% are singletons and the top ten take 2% to 2.5%. Sequenced input: PBMCs. The source is a man aged 30 to 45 in good health and CMV-seronegative. Both conserved end residues are part of each CDR3. Each record gives: J gene, D gene, clone size, V gene, CDR3 DNA, CDR3 protein. D genes are given only for firm matches. Only some rows state a clone size, as once, few, many or a class for expanded clones.

TRBJ2-3 TRBD1 - TRBV9 TGTGCCAGCAGCGTGCAACAGGGGCGGAGGACAGATACGCAGTATTTT CASSVQQGRRTDTQYF
TRBJ1-5 TRBD1 - TRBV30 TGTGCCTGGAGTGAAGGACAGGGGTCCTGGCCCCAGCATTTT CAWSEGQGSWPQHF
TRBJ2-1 - - TRBV6-7 TGTGCCAGCAGTTACTCGCGCGGGACGCCCAATGAGCAGTTCTTC CASSYSRGTPNEQFF
TRBJ2-2 TRBD2 - TRBV7-6 TGTGCCAGCAGTCGACCTAGCGGGGGGGCCCCCGGGGAGCTGTTTTTT CASSRPSGGAPGELFF
TRBJ2-7 - - TRBV28 TGTGCCACCAACCCCACAGGGAGCTCCTACGAGCAGTACTTC CATNPTGSSYEQYF
TRBJ2-1 TRBD2 - TRBV5-1 TGCGCCAGCAGCATGGGACTAGCGGGAGGCCACAATGAGCAGTTCTTC CASSMGLAGGHNEQFF
TRBJ2-4 - once TRBV7-9 TGTGCCAGCAGCTTAATCAGTGGGGGCGGAAACATTCAGTACTTC CASSLISGGGNIQYF
TRBJ1-4 - medium-sized TRBV5-1 TGCGCCAGCAGCTTGCGGGGGGAGAGGGAAAAACTGTTTTTT CASSLRGEREKLFF
TRBJ2-3 TRBD2 - TRBV23-1 TGCGCCAGCAGTCAATCCGGGACTAGCGGCACAGATACGCAGTATTTT CASSQSGTSGTDTQYF
TRBJ2-1 - - TRBV1 TGCACCAGCAGCCAAGATCACTTAGCGGGAGGGCGGCCCTACAATGAGCAGTTCTTC CTSSQDHLAGGRPYNEQFF
TRBJ1-4 TRBD1 - TRBV2 TGTGCCAGCAGTCGAGGACAGGGTCCCAGTGAAAAACTGTTTTTT CASSRGQGPSEKLFF
TRBJ2-3 - - TRBV5-4 TGTGCCAGCAGCTTGCGCGGGGAGGATACGCAGTATTTT CASSLRGEDTQYF
TRBJ1-1 - - TRBV11-2 TGTGCCAGCAGCCAGACAGGGAACACTGAAGCTTTCTTT CASSQTGNTEAFF
TRBJ1-3 - - TRBV7-9 TGTGCCAGCAGCCGGCCGGGGGGCCCCTCTGGAAACACCATATATTTT CASSRPGGPSGNTIYF
TRBJ2-1 - - TRBV7-2 TGTGCCAGCAGCCCACTAGTGGGGGCTAAAAGGGGGCAGTTCTTC CASSPLVGAKRGQFF
TRBJ2-1 TRBD2 - TRBV4-1 TGCGCCAGCAGCCAAGTTACACTAGCGGGGAGACGCAATGAGCAGTTCTTC CASSQVTLAGRRNEQFF
TRBJ2-7 - - TRBV19 TGTGCCAGTAGTCCCTACTACGAGCAGTACTTC CASSPYYEQYF
TRBJ2-1 - - TRBV2 TGTGCCAGCAGTGAGACGGCACTAGCTTCCTACAATGAGCAGTTCTTC CASSETALASYNEQFF
TRBJ2-3 - once TRBV5-4 TGTGCCACCCTACTTTATCCGACAGATACGCAGTATTTT CATLLYPTDTQYF
TRBJ2-4 TRBD2 - TRBV2 TGTGCCAGCAGTCCGACTAGCCGATTAGCCAAAAACATTCAGTACTTC CASSPTSRLAKNIQYF
TRBJ1-3 TRBD1 - TRBV4-1 TGCGCCAGCAGCCAACCCACGACAGGGGGCTCTGGAAACACCATATATTTT CASSQPTTGGSGNTIYF
TRBJ2-2 - - TRBV29-1 TGCAGCGTTGAATGGGTCCAGGCGAACACCGGGGAGCTGTTTTTT CSVEWVQANTGELFF
TRBJ2-5 TRBD2 - TRBV7-3 TGTGCCAGCAGCTTAAGGGCAGCGGGGGTGGGGACCCAGTACTTC CASSLRAAGVGTQYF
TRBJ1-1 - - TRBV10-3 TGTGCCATCAGCCCGACAGAGATGAACACTGAAGCTTTCTTT CAISPTEMNTEAFF
TRBJ1-2 - - TRBV25-1 TGTGCCAGCAGTGAAGAATATTTGGGGGGTGGCTACACCTTC CASSEEYLGGGYTF
TRBJ2-1 - - TRBV28 TGTGCCAGCAGGGGGGCAGGGGTTCGGGATCAATACAATGAGCAGTTCTTC CASRGAGVRDQYNEQFF
TRBJ2-5 TRBD1 - TRBV7-2 TGTGCCAGCAGCCCCTGGACAGGGGACCAGACCCAGTACTTC CASSPWTGDQTQYF
TRBJ1-4 - - TRBV11-2 TGTGCCAGCAGCTTGACATCGGCGCGCGAAAAACTGTTTTTT CASSLTSAREKLFF
TRBJ2-3 - - TRBV10-1 TGCGCCAGCAGTGAGTCATACCGGGAGTTTGATACGCAGTATTTT CASSESYREFDTQYF
TRBJ1-1 - - TRBV30 TGTGCCTGGGAAAGACAGCTCCTTACTGAAGCTTTCTTT CAWERQLLTEAFF
TRBJ2-5 - - TRBV5-1 TGCGCCAGCAGCCCCGGGGTTATTGAGACCCAGTACTTC CASSPGVIETQYF
TRBJ1-4 - few TRBV2 TGTGCCAGCAGGGGGAGTAATGAAAAACTGTTTTTT CASRGSNEKLFF
TRBJ2-1 - - TRBV5-1 TGCGCCAGCGCAAGCGGGGACAGGAATCACAATGAGCAGTTCTTC CASASGDRNHNEQFF
TRBJ2-1 TRBD2 - TRBV4-2 TGTGCCAGCAGCCAAGACGGGCTAGCGGCCTCAGGCTCCTACAATGAGCAGTTCTTC CASSQDGLAASGSYNEQFF
TRBJ2-7 TRBD2 - TRBV7-9 TGTGCCAGCATCAGGACTAGCGGGTACTACGAGCAGTACTTC CASIRTSGYYEQYF
TRBJ1-1 - - TRBV9 TGTGCCAGCAGCGTTGCAGTGAACACTGAAGCTTTCTTT CASSVAVNTEAFF
TRBJ2-7 - - TRBV18 TGTGCCAGCTCACCACTGACTGGTTCCGAGCAGTACTTC CASSPLTGSEQYF